One sample yielded the 10 T cell receptor beta chains listed below, sequenced in a study of technical replicates of blood from a few donors (dated by TCRdb to the late 2010s). The method was the immunoSEQ multiplex PCR assay. TCRdb stores this immuneACCESS table with in-frame sequences only. Part of the clones is absent; in the studies checked, under half of the shortfall reflects unresolved V genes, and no reason is known for the rest. This sample has over 85,000 clones in its table, and about 95% of those were observed once. The ten most abundant clones make up roughly 0.35% of the sample. Specimen: T cells isolated from PBMCs. These receptors came from a human donor in good health.

The chain combines TRBV30 with TRBJ2-2; D gene ambiguous. Germline V CDR1 and CDR2: GTSNPN, SVGIG (reference sequence). The CDR3 is 13 residues long. The V gene lost 7 bases and the J gene lost 3 bases, with 12 bases spanning the gap. The CDR3 reads CAYPSKHTGELFF. The CDR3 DNA follows: TGTGCCTACCCGTCGAAGCACACCGGGGAGCTGTTTTTT. The full variable domain, with the rest looked up from reference TRBV30 and TRBJ2-2, is SQTIHQWPATLVQPVGSPLSLECTVEGTSNPNLYWYRQAAGRGLQLLFYSVGIGQISSEVPQNLSASRPQDRQFILSSKKLLLSDSGFYLCAYPSKHTGELFFGEGSRLTVL.

The chain carries TRBV6-5 and TRBJ2-1, with D unclear. Germline assignment: CDR1 MNHEY and CDR2 SVGAGI. Trimming took off 4 bases at V and 2 bases at J, with 9 bases between the two ends. The CDR3 runs 14 residues. The CDR3 loop reads CASSSDAAYNEQFF. As DNA, the CDR3 is TGTGCCAGCAGTTCCGACGCGGCCTACAATGAGCAGTTCTTC.

The rearrangement links TRBV11-2 to TRBJ1-4; D uncertain. V lost 5 bases, J lost 3 bases, and 10 bases lay in between. The CDR3 has 14 residues. Per the germline V gene, CDR1 is SGHAT and CDR2 is FQNNGV. In nucleotides, the CDR3 is TGTGCCAGCAGCGTACAGATTTCTAATGAAAAACTGTTTTTT. Amino acid sequence: CASSVQISNEKLFF.

The gene calls are TRBV18 and TRBJ2-3, with a possible D match to TRBD1 (5 bases). The CDR3 has 13 residues. Deletions cut 4 bases from V and 9 bases from J, with 14 bases between. Per the germline V gene, CDR1 is KGHSH and CDR2 is LQKENI. For the CDR3, the DNA is TGTGCCAGCTCACTCGCCCTACAGGAAACGCAGTATTTT. As protein: CASSLALQETQYF.

The gene calls are TRBV4-1 and TRBJ2-5; a weak D match, TRBD1 (7 bases). Between the trimmed V and J ends, which lost 4 bases and 2 bases, there was a span of 14 bases. The CDR3 spans 15 residues. From germline, CDR1 is MGHRA and CDR2 YSYEKL. CDR3 bases: TGCGCCAGCAGCCTTTCGGCAGGGGGGCAAGAGACCCAGTACTTC. This translates into CASSLSAGGQETQYF.

The chain links TRBV9 to TRBJ1-2; 8 bases map to TRBD1. Unmatched junction bases numbered 4, after V lost 2 bases and J lost 4 bases. The length of the CDR3 is 14 residues. Germline loops: CDR1 SGDLS, CDR2 YYNGEE. CDR3: CASSVSGGSYGYTF. CDR3 bases: TGTGCCAGCAGCGTTTCAGGGGGCTCCTATGGCTACACCTTC. Together with reference TRBV9 and TRBJ1-2, the CDR3 gives the full variable domain: DSGVTQTPKHLITATGQRVTLRCSPRSGDLSVYWYQQSLDQGLQFLIQYYNGEERAKGNILERFSAQQFPDLHSELNLSSLELGDSALYFCASSVSGGSYGYTFGSGTRLTVV.

The rearrangement joins TRBV11-2 to TRBJ2-3, with D uncertain. The V and J ends lost 5 bases and 8 bases respectively, with 8 bases between them. The CDR3 totals 11 residues. In germline, CDR1 is SGHAT, CDR2 FQNNGV. The DNA of the CDR3 is TGTGCCAGCAGCCGCCCCGGTACGCAGTATTTT. It is translated as CASSRPGTQYF.

V and J are TRBV19 and TRBJ1-5; 7 positions match TRBD1. This CDR3 is 15 amino acids long. Trimming cost V 3 bases and J 6 bases; bases outside gene matches: 8. Germline-derived CDR1 and CDR2 are LNHDA and SQIVND (reference sequence). The CDR3 DNA sequence: TGTGCCAGTAGTATGCTAGGGGGCGCATCTCAGCCCCAGCATTTT. Translated: CASSMLGGASQPQHF.

This rearrangement joins TRBV27 to TRBJ2-1, with no clear D. Germline-derived CDR1 and CDR2 are MNHEY and SMNVEV (reference sequence). V gave up 2 bases and J gave up 1 base, with 6 bases separating them. This CDR3 is built from 14 residues. CDR3 nucleotide sequence: TGTGCCAGCAGTTTAATGTCGTCCTACAATGAGCAGTTCTTC. Its protein is CASSLMSSYNEQFF.

The gene calls are TRBV7-2 and TRBJ1-1; D might be TRBD1 (5 bases). V was cut by 4 bases and J by 0 bases, with 9 bases left in between. The CDR3 length is 14 residues. In germline, CDR1 is SGHTA, CDR2 FQGNSA. In DNA form, the CDR3 reads TGTGCCAGCAGCTCACAGGCTATGAACACTGAAGCTTTCTTT. It translates to CASSSQAMNTEAFF.